A selection of T cell receptor beta chains follows, all from one sample in a study of blood T cell repertoires in COVID-19. TCRdb keeps only in-frame clones here, not all; method: immunoSEQ multiplex PCR. This sample yields 140,000 to 150,000 clones, of which about 87% are seen a single time; over 0.85% belongs to the top ten. Sample: peripheral blood. Source of these receptors: a woman aged 45-65 years with acute or convalescent COVID-19. CDR3s include the opening cysteine and the closing phenylalanine or tryptophan. The D gene is left open where the match is weak. The size entry is marked missing in some rows and otherwise reads once, few, many or a size class.

-	TRBJ2-1	-	TRBV6-5	CASSYQGPISYNEQFF	TGTGCCAGCAGTTACCAGGGGCCGATTTCCTACAATGAGCAGTTCTTC
TRBD2	TRBJ2-5	-	TRBV24-1	CATSDYRGGLETQYF	TGTGCCACCAGTGATTATCGGGGGGGGCTCGAGACCCAGTACTTC
TRBD1	TRBJ1-5	-	TRBV28	CASSSLTGIPSNQPQHF	TGTGCCAGCAGTTCCCTGACAGGGATCCCTTCAAATCAGCCCCAGCATTTT
-	TRBJ1-5	-	TRBV24-1	CATSDGGAQPQHF	TGTGCCACCAGTGATGGGGGGGCTCAGCCCCAGCATTTT
-	TRBJ1-5	-	TRBV19	CASTLSDQPQHF	TGTGCCAGTACCTTATCGGATCAGCCCCAGCATTTT
-	TRBJ1-1	-	TRBV7-9	CASQKNTEAFF	TGTGCCAGCCAAAAGAACACTGAAGCTTTCTTT
TRBD1	TRBJ1-1	-	TRBV5-4	CATSGQGAGTEAFF	TGTGCCACCTCCGGACAGGGGGCGGGCACTGAAGCTTTCTTT
-	TRBJ1-2	-	TRBV5-1	CASRPDINYGYTF	TGCGCCAGCAGACCGGACATAAACTATGGCTACACCTTC
TRBD1	TRBJ1-2	-	TRBV28	CASVPGQGAGGYTF	TGTGCCAGCGTTCCGGGACAGGGGGCGGGTGGCTACACCTTC
TRBD1	TRBJ1-1	once	TRBV11-2	CASSSTGGNTEAFF	TGTGCCAGCAGTTCGACAGGGGGTAACACTGAAGCTTTCTTT
-	TRBJ2-1	-	TRBV5-1	CASSLGGQLLYNEQFF	TGCGCCAGCAGCCTGGGAGGACAACTGCTCTACAATGAGCAGTTCTTC
-	TRBJ2-1	once	TRBV6-5	CASNMGSYNEQFF	TGTGCCAGCAATATGGGGAGCTACAATGAGCAGTTCTTC
-	TRBJ2-2	-	TRBV5-1	CASSGTWTNTGELFF	TGCGCCAGCTCTGGGACTTGGACGAACACCGGGGAGCTGTTTTTT
-	TRBJ2-7	-	TRBV12-3/TRBV12-4	CASSLQGPYEQYF	TGTGCCAGCAGTTTGCAGGGCCCCTACGAGCAGTACTTC
TRBD2	TRBJ2-3	-	TRBV5-1	CASSGTSGRSTDTQYF	TGCGCCAGCAGCGGGACTAGCGGCCGGAGCACAGATACGCAGTATTTT
TRBD1	TRBJ2-2	-	TRBV19	CASSRDRAAGELFF	TGTGCCAGTAGCCGGGACAGGGCTGCCGGGGAGCTGTTTTTT
TRBD1	TRBJ2-2	-	TRBV4-1	CASSTNRGTNTGELFF	TGCGCCAGCAGCACCAACAGGGGGACGAACACCGGGGAGCTGTTTTTT
-	TRBJ1-5	-	TRBV27	CASSWQGSNQPQHF	TGTGCCAGCAGTTGGCAGGGTAGCAATCAGCCCCAGCATTTT
-	TRBJ2-1	-	TRBV14	CASNLGGRNEQFF	TGTGCCAGCAACCTGGGGGGGCGCAATGAGCAGTTCTTC
-	TRBJ1-3	-	TRBV7-6	CASSFRVPNTLSGNTIYF	TGTGCCAGCAGCTTCCGGGTCCCAAACACCCTCTCTGGAAACACCATATATTTT
TRBD1	TRBJ1-1	-	TRBV6-5	CASSYGTGKEAFF	TGTGCCAGCAGTTACGGGACAGGGAAGGAAGCTTTCTTT
TRBD1	TRBJ2-2	-	TRBV20-1	CSASGDREAGELFF	TGCAGTGCTAGTGGGGACAGGGAGGCCGGGGAGCTGTTTTTT
-	TRBJ1-4	once	TRBV5-1	CASSPTSTNEKLFF	TGCGCCAGCAGCCCGACATCAACTAATGAAAAACTGTTTTTT
-	TRBJ1-1	-	TRBV29-1	CSVGATEAFF	TGCAGCGTTGGGGCAACTGAAGCTTTCTTT
TRBD2	TRBJ2-1	-	TRBV19	CASRTSGNNEQFF	TGTGCCAGTCGGACTAGCGGGAACAATGAGCAGTTCTTC
TRBD2	TRBJ2-1	-	TRBV6-5	CASRGDYPYNEQFF	TGTGCCAGCAGGGGGGACTATCCCTACAATGAGCAGTTCTTC
TRBD2	TRBJ2-7	-	TRBV19	CASSMRAGGSYEQYF	TGTGCCAGTAGTATGAGAGCGGGAGGGTCCTACGAGCAGTACTTC
-	TRBJ1-6	-	TRBV14	CASSSTLQGAPNSPLHF	TGTGCCAGCAGCTCTACACTTCAAGGGGCGCCTAATTCACCCCTCCACTTT
TRBD1	TRBJ1-2	-	TRBV5-6	CASSLGQGTDGYTF	TGTGCCAGCAGCTTGGGACAGGGGACAGACGGCTACACCTTC
TRBD1	TRBJ2-7	-	TRBV27	CASSRNPDRGEQYF	TGTGCCAGCAGCCGTAACCCCGACAGGGGCGAGCAGTACTTC
-	TRBJ2-7	-	TRBV27	CASSSTIGGYEQYF	TGTGCCAGCAGTTCTACTATAGGAGGCTACGAGCAGTACTTC
TRBD1	TRBJ2-7	once	TRBV19	CASSIVATGSNEQYF	TGTGCCAGTAGTATAGTTGCGACAGGGTCCAACGAGCAGTACTTC
-	TRBJ2-7	-	TRBV19	CASTPRAGTPYEQYF	TGTGCCAGTACCCCCCGTGCCGGGACACCCTACGAGCAGTACTTC
-	TRBJ1-5	once	TRBV6-5	CASTLDSSPQHF	TGTGCCAGCACCCTAGACAGCTCCCCCCAGCATTTT
TRBD2	TRBJ2-7	-	TRBV28	CASLAGASYEQYF	TGTGCCAGTTTAGCGGGAGCCTCCTACGAGCAGTACTTC
TRBD1	TRBJ2-1	few	TRBV6-4	CASSPADRKFYNEQFF	TGTGCCAGCAGCCCCGCGGACAGGAAATTCTACAATGAGCAGTTCTTC
-	TRBJ1-4	few	TRBV29-1	CSVERRGGSLFF	TGCAGCGTTGAACGTCGAGGGGGATCACTGTTTTTT
TRBD1	TRBJ1-1	-	TRBV3-1/TRBV3-2	CASSQNPTGWTEAFF	TGTGCCAGCAGCCAAAACCCGACAGGGTGGACTGAAGCTTTCTTT
-	TRBJ1-4	-	TRBV27	CASRPTQGKLFF	TGTGCCAGCAGACCTACTCAGGGGAAACTGTTTTTT
-	TRBJ2-1	once	TRBV5-5	CASSLAANNEQFF	TGTGCCAGCAGCTTGGCTGCTAACAATGAGCAGTTCTTC
-	TRBJ2-7	-	TRBV6-1	CASSDSGTWTGLYEQYF	TGTGCCAGCAGTGACAGCGGGACTTGGACAGGGCTCTACGAGCAGTACTTC
TRBD2	TRBJ2-3	-	TRBV24-1	CATSDRAGVTQYF	TGTGCCACCAGTGACCGAGCGGGGGTTACGCAGTATTTT
TRBD2	TRBJ2-1	few	TRBV10-3	CAIRAGAGEQFF	TGTGCCATCAGAGCGGGAGCAGGTGAGCAGTTCTTC
TRBD2	TRBJ2-1	-	TRBV7-6	CASSPGLAGGRNEQFF	TGTGCCAGCAGCCCGGGACTAGCGGGGGGGCGCAATGAGCAGTTCTTC
-	TRBJ1-1	-	TRBV5-1	CASTLSGPLRVTFF	TGCGCCAGCACCCTCAGCGGACCTCTTCGAGTAACTTTCTTT
-	TRBJ1-1	-	TRBV7-8	CASTPRAANTEAFF	TGTGCCAGCACCCCCAGGGCAGCGAACACTGAAGCTTTCTTT
TRBD1	TRBJ1-5	few	TRBV6-2/TRBV6-3	CASSYSKRRGSNQPQHF	TGTGCCAGCAGTTACTCGAAACGCAGGGGGAGCAATCAGCCCCAGCATTTT
TRBD1	TRBJ2-7	-	TRBV9	CASSATGTGNYEQYF	TGTGCCAGCAGCGCGACCGGGACAGGGAACTACGAGCAGTACTTC
-	TRBJ2-1	-	TRBV9	CASSDGGSYNEQFF	TGTGCCAGCAGCGATGGGGGGTCCTACAATGAGCAGTTCTTC
TRBD2	TRBJ2-5	once	TRBV3-1/TRBV3-2	CASSQVAGETQYF	TGTGCCAGCAGCCAAGTAGCGGGAGAGACCCAGTACTTC
TRBD2	TRBJ2-1	-	TRBV24-1	CATSDWTSSGEQFF	TGTGCCACCAGTGATTGGACTAGCTCTGGTGAGCAGTTCTTC
TRBD1	TRBJ2-2	-	TRBV5-1	CASSLRQGNTGELFF	TGCGCCAGCAGCTTGCGACAGGGGAACACCGGGGAGCTGTTTTTT
TRBD1	TRBJ1-2	-	TRBV9	CASSTRTGQGASYTF	TGTGCCAGCAGCACTCGGACTGGACAGGGGGCGAGCTACACCTTC
TRBD1	TRBJ1-4	-	TRBV27	CASTRRQGASTNEKLFF	TGTGCCAGCACCAGGAGACAGGGGGCTTCAACTAATGAAAAACTGTTTTTT
TRBD2	TRBJ2-2	once	TRBV5-1	CASSLDSSGDTGELFF	TGCGCCAGCAGCTTGGATTCTAGCGGGGACACCGGGGAGCTGTTTTTT
-	TRBJ2-5	-	TRBV24-1	CATSGPGTPREETQYF	TGTGCCACCAGTGGTCCCGGGACTCCAAGGGAGGAGACCCAGTACTTC
TRBD2	TRBJ2-3	once	TRBV13	CASSSLRGTSGGLTTDTQYF	TGTGCCAGCAGCTCCCTTAGGGGGACTAGCGGGGGCCTCACCACAGATACGCAGTATTTT
TRBD2	TRBJ2-3	-	TRBV5-8	CASSMLAGVPDTQYF	TGTGCCAGCAGCATGCTAGCGGGAGTACCAGATACGCAGTATTTT
TRBD1	TRBJ2-2	-	TRBV5-6	CASSWSRTGWNTGELFF	TGTGCCAGCAGCTGGAGTAGGACAGGCTGGAACACCGGGGAGCTGTTTTTT
TRBD1	TRBJ1-2	-	TRBV5-4	CASSYEGTGGPMTYGYTF	TGTGCCAGCAGCTATGAGGGGACAGGGGGCCCCATGACGTATGGCTACACCTTC